Listed below are T cell receptor beta chains from one sample, sequenced in a study of glioma-infiltrating T cells after dendritic cell vaccination. TCRdb's table, derived via immunoSEQ multiplex PCR, lists solely in-frame clones and lacks some. The table shows around 78,000 clones, with about nine tenths occurring only once. Sequenced material: blood, taken after dendritic cell vaccination. The receptors here all came from a human donor with glioblastoma. CDR3s leave out the opening cysteine and the closing phenylalanine or tryptophan. Size tells how often a clone was seen (once, few, many) or the class of an expanded clone, and some rows leave it out.

len: 11
v_gene: TRBV5-1
j_gene: TRBJ2-1
abundance: NA
CDR3aa: ASTRGAYNEQF

len: 11
v_gene: TRBV30
j_gene: TRBJ1-4
abundance: NA
CDR3aa: DSRWGLNEKLF

len: 15
v_gene: TRBV7-9
j_gene: TRBJ2-7
abundance: NA
CDR3aa: ASSAPRETGFSYEQY

len: 13
v_gene: TRBV6-1
j_gene: TRBJ1-2
abundance: NA
CDR3aa: ASSARESGKDGYT

len: 13
v_gene: TRBV7-9
j_gene: TRBJ2-1
abundance: NA
CDR3aa: ASSPSGSSYNEQF

len: 12
v_gene: TRBV21-1
j_gene: TRBJ1-1
abundance: NA
CDR3aa: ARVRGLLFTEAF

len: 13
v_gene: TRBV10-3
j_gene: TRBJ2-2
abundance: NA
CDR3aa: AIRGTSGYTGELF

len: 13
v_gene: TRBV19
j_gene: TRBJ2-7
abundance: NA
CDR3aa: ASSMTSGGTYEQY

len: 16
v_gene: TRBV6-1
j_gene: TRBJ2-3
abundance: once
CDR3aa: ASSEASHQAGGQGTQY

len: 14
v_gene: TRBV6-5
j_gene: TRBJ2-1
abundance: NA
CDR3aa: ASSYGLAGGLNEQF

len: 12
v_gene: TRBV18
j_gene: TRBJ2-5
abundance: NA
CDR3aa: ASRSTGEQETQY

len: 12
v_gene: TRBV19
j_gene: TRBJ1-2
abundance: NA
CDR3aa: ASSILGQSYGYT

len: 13
v_gene: TRBV7-2
j_gene: TRBJ1-2
abundance: NA
CDR3aa: ASSDGSSHNYGYT

len: 12
v_gene: TRBV5-4
j_gene: TRBJ1-2
abundance: NA
CDR3aa: ASSFPGQGVGYT

len: 12
v_gene: TRBV7-9
j_gene: TRBJ1-6
abundance: NA
CDR3aa: ASSEDRGDSPLH

len: 11
v_gene: TRBV14
j_gene: TRBJ1-2
abundance: NA
CDR3aa: ASSRAGSYGYT